This T cell receptor (beta chain) was profiled in a study of monozygotic twins with inflammatory bowel disease. Comments on this clonotype: Its target is unknown.

TCRdb reworked the 5' RACE reads into one entry per CDR3 protein, no DNA. This sample's clone table lists around 410,000 distinct CDR3 sequences. Regarding the study as a whole: IBD patients displayed reduced TCRbeta diversity (inverse Simpson) when set against healthy co-twins. Nothing supported a single strong signal or clonotype that was associated with IBD. Healthy twins showed more clonotype sharing with others than IBD patients, especially patients with disease activity. No difference in repertoire similarity was seen between concordant and discordant twins, possibly because power was limited.

The CDR3 consists of 13 residues. Per germline, CDR1 MNHNY and CDR2 SVGAGI (reference sequence). The sample was blood. This receptor was identified in a human donor with ulcerative colitis or Crohn's disease, or a healthy co-twin of an affected twin (not recorded which). The chain carries TRBV6-6 and TRBJ2-5; the D call from TCRdb, TRBD2, cannot be confirmed without DNA. The CDR3 protein is CASRAPARETQYF.